Reported below is one T cell receptor (beta chain). Its cognate antigen is unknown. Germline values: CDR1 SGHDT, CDR2 YYEEEE. Trimming shortened V by 4 bases and J by 8 bases, and 12 bases separated the two germline ends. The CDR3 has 12 amino acids. The source of the sample is a study of OX40 agonist ivuxolimab in advanced cancers. In the study overall: People in dose escalation had one of these cancers: hepatocellular carcinoma, melanoma, renal cell or head and neck cancer. Males comprised 82.7% of the group, whose mean age was approximately 60 years (range roughly 23 to 90). Overall study results and limits: CD4+ and CD8+ blood T cells expanded clonally by week 6 at 0.1 to 3.0 mg/kg. On average, a greater number of expanded clones characterised CD8+ T cells relative to CD4+.

Measured with immunoSEQ multiplex PCR; TCRdb has only the in-frame clones, and not every one. The top ten hold roughly 0.58% of the sample, which has under 80,000 clones, approximately 83% seen once. The specimen comprised CD4+ or CD8+ T cells sorted from blood, sampled in a trial of the OX40 agonist ivuxolimab. The chain links TRBV5-6 to TRBJ1-1, with a tentative D call TRBD1 (6 bases). The sequence was collected from an adult with an advanced solid tumor such as melanoma, head and neck, liver or kidney cancer. The CDR3 reads CASSGGYGEAFF. The CDR3 DNA sequence: TGTGCCAGCAGCGGGGGCTACGGGGAAGCTTTCTTT. Complete variable domain (other parts from reference TRBV5-6 and TRBJ1-1): DAGVTQSPTHLIKTRGQQVTLRCSPKSGHDTVSWYQQALGQGPQFIFQYYEEEERQRGNFPDRFSGHQFPNYSSELNVNALLLGDSALYLCASSGGYGEAFFGQGTRLTVV.